This T cell receptor beta chain was recorded in a study of T cell responses to AZD1222 COVID-19 vaccine. Overall study findings and caveats: Vaccine-associated CD4 TCRs spanned spike, dominant at 160-218 and 743-854. Among spike-specific TCRs, nearly half reportedly target unmutated variant regions. White British donors predominated, females outnumbered males, and clonal diversity was possibly underestimated.

In this sample, this clone turned up once. Its matching antigen is unknown. The V gene's germline CDR1 is SGHDT and CDR2 YYEEEE. J was trimmed by 5 bases and V by 0 bases; bases with no gene match: 3. The CDR3 has 15 amino acids. Sequencing was performed with immunoSEQ multiplex PCR; in TCRdb, only in-frame clones are kept and a portion is missing. This table has just under 90,000 clones, over 75% appearing once. The chain employs TRBV5-6 and TRBJ2-3; 10 bases are shared with TRBD2. This specimen consisted of peripheral blood, obtained on day 0 of AZD1222 vaccination. This clonotype was obtained from an adult in good health. CDR3 in amino acids: CASSLGRLAGDTQYF. CDR3 bases: TGTGCCAGCAGCTTGGGGCGACTAGCGGGAGATACGCAGTATTTT.